This T cell receptor beta chain came from a study of OX40 agonist ivuxolimab in advanced cancers. This table comes from immunoSEQ multiplex PCR, and its TCRdb copy is limited to in-frame clones, with some not included. This sample has some 40,000 clones, with approximately 80% found just once. The CDR3 runs to 13 residues. The V and J ends lost 7 bases and 4 bases, in that order; junction bases with no gene match: 6. The germline V gene has CDR1 SNHLY and CDR2 FYNNEI. The V call is TRBV2, the J call TRBJ2-5, with 7 bases fitting TRBD2. The sequencing used CD4+ or CD8+ T cells sorted from blood, collected in a trial of the OX40 agonist ivuxolimab. The TCR originated in an adult with an advanced solid tumor such as melanoma, head and neck, liver or kidney cancer. The CDR3 region is CASNEGGSETQYF. The DNA of the CDR3 is TGTGCCAGCAATGAGGGAGGGTCAGAGACCCAGTACTTC.